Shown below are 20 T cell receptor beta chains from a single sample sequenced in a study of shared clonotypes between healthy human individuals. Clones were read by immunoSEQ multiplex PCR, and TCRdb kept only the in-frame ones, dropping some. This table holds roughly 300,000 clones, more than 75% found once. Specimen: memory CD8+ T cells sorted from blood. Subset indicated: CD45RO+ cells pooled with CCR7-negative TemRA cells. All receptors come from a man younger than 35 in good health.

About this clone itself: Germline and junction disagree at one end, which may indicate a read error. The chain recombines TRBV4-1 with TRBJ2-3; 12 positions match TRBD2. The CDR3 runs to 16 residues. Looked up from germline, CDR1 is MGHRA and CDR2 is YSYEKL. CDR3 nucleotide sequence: TGCGCCAGCAGCCCTCCGGGACTAGCGGGCTCAGAGACGCAGTATTTT. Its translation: CASSPPGLAGSETQYF.

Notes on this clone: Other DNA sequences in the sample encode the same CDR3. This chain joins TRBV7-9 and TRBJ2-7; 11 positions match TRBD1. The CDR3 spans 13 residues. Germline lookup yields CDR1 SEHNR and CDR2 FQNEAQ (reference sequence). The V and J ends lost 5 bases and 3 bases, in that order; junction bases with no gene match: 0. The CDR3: CASSGTGGYEQYF. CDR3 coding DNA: TGTGCCAGCAGCGGGACAGGGGGCTACGAGCAGTACTTC.

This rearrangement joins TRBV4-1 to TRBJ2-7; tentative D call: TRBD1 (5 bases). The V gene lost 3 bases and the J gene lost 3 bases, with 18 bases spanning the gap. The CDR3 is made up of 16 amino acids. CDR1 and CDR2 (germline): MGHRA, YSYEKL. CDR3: CASSQEIQAIDYEQYF. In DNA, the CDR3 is TGCGCCAGCAGCCAGGAAATACAGGCGATAGACTACGAGCAGTACTTC.

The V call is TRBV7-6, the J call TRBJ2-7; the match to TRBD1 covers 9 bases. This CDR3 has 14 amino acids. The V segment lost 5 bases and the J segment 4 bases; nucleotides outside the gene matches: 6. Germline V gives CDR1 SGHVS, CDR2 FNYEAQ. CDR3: CASSERTGVYEQYF. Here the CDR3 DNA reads TGTGCCAGCAGCGAACGGACAGGGGTGTACGAGCAGTACTTC.

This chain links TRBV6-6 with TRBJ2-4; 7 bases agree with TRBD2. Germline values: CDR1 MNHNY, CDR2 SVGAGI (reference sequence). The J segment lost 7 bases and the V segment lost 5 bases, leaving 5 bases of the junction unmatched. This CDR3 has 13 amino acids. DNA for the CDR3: TGTGCCAGCAGTCGCGGGAGTGGGAACATTCAGTACTTC. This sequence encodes CASSRGSGNIQYF.

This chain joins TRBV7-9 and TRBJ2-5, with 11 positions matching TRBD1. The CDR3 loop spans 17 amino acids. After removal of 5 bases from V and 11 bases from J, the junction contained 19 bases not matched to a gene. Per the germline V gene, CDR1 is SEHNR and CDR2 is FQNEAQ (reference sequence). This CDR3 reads CASSVGKGQGEVWEQYF. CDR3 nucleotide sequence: TGTGCCAGCAGCGTTGGAAAGGGACAGGGGGAGGTATGGGAGCAGTACTTC.

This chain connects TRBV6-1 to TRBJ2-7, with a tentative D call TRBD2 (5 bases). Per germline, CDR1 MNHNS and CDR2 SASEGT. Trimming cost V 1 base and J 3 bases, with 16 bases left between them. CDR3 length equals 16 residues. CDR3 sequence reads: CASSEGLAGAYYEQYF. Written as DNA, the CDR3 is TGTGCCAGCAGTGAAGGTCTCGCGGGTGCCTACTACGAGCAGTACTTC.

The CDR3 sequence is CASSRTGGDPHGYTF. CDR3 nucleotides: TGCGCCAGCAGCAGGACAGGGGGCGACCCCCATGGCTACACCTTC. The rearrangement uses TRBV5-1 and TRBJ1-2, with 11 bases matching TRBD1. Germline V lookup: CDR1 SGHRS, CDR2 YFSETQ. V lost 4 bases to trimming and J lost 6 bases; unmatched junction nucleotides: 8. This CDR3 has 15 residues.

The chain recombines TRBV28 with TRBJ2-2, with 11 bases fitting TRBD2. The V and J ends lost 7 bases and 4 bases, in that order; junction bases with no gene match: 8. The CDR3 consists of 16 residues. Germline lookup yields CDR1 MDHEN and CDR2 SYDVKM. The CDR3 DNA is TGTGCCAGCACCTCGGGACTAGCGGAGGGCACCGGGGAGCTGTTTTTT. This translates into CASTSGLAEGTGELFF. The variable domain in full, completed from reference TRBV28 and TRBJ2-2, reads DVKVTQSSRYLVKRTGEKVFLECVQDMDHENMFWYRQDPGLGLRLIYFSYDVKMKEKGDIPEGYSVSREKKERFSLILESASTNQTSMYLCASTSGLAEGTGELFFGEGSRLTVL.

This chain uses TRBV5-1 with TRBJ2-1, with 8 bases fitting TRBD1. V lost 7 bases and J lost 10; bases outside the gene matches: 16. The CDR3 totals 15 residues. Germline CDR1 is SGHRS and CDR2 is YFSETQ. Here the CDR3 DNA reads TGCGCCAGCTTCCCGGGACAGGCCAGATTTGAGGAGCAGTTCTTC. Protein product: CASFPGQARFEEQFF. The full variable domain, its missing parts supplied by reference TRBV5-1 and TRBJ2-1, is KAGVTQTPRYLIKTRGQQVTLSCSPISGHRSVSWYQQTPGQGLQFLFEYFSETQRNKGNFPGRFSGRQFSNSRSEMNVSTLELGDSALYLCASFPGQARFEEQFFGPGTRLTVL.

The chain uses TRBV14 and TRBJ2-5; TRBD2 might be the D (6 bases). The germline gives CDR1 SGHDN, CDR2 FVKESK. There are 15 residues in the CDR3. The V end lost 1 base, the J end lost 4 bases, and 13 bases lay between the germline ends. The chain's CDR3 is CASSQVGGAGETQYF. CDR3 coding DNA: TGTGCCAGCAGCCAAGTAGGCGGGGCCGGAGAGACCCAGTACTTC.

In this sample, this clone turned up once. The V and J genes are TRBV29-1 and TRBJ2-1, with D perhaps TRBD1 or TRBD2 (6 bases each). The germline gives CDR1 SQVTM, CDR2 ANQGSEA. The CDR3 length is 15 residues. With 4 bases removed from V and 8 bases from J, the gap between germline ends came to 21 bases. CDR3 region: CSVGWTSGAGDEQFF. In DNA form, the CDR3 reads TGCAGCGTTGGGTGGACTTCGGGGGCAGGGGATGAGCAGTTCTTC.

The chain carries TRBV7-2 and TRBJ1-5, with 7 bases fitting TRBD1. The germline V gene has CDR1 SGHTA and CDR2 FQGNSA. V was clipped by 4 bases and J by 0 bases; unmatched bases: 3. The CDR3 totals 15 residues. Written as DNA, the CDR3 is TGTGCCAGCAGCTGGGGACAGAATAGCAATCAGCCCCAGCATTTT. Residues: CASSWGQNSNQPQHF.

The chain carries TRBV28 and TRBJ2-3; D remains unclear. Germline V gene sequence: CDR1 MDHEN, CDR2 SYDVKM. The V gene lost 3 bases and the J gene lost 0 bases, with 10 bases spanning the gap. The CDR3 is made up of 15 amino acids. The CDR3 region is CASSFERASTDTQYF. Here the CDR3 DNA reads TGTGCCAGCAGTTTCGAAAGAGCTAGCACAGATACGCAGTATTTT.

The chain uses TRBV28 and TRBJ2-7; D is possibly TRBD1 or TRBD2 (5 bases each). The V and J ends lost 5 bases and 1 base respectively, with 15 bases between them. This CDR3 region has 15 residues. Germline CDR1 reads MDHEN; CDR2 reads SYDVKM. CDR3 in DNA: TGTGCCAGCAGTAACCGGGACGATCCTTCCTACGAGCAGTACTTC. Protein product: CASSNRDDPSYEQYF.

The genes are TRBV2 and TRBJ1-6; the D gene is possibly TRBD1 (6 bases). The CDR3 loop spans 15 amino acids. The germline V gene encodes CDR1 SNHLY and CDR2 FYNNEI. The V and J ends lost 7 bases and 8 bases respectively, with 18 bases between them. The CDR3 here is CASTPTRGGDSPLHF. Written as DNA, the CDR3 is TGTGCCAGCACCCCAACCAGGGGTGGTGATTCACCCCTCCACTTT.

The CDR3 nucleotides are TGCGCCAGCAGCTCAGGGACTAGCTACAATGAGCAGTTCTTC. As protein: CASSSGTSYNEQFF. This chain uses TRBV4-3 with TRBJ2-1, with 8 bases matching TRBD2. The junction had 3 bases not matched to a gene; V was cut back by 5 bases and J by 3 bases. The germline V gene has CDR1 LGHNA and CDR2 YSLEER. The CDR3 contains 14 residues.

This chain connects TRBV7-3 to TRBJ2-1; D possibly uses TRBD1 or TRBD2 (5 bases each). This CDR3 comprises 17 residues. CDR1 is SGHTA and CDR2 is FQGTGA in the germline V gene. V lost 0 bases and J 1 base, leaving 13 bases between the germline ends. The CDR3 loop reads CASSLTLGRPSYNEQFF. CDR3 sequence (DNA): TGTGCCAGCAGCTTAACCCTGGGACGGCCGTCCTACAATGAGCAGTTCTTC. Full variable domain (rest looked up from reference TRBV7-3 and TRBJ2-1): GAGVSQTPSNKVTEKGKYVELRCDPISGHTALYWYRQSLGQGPEFLIYFQGTGAADDSGLPNDRFFAVRPEGSVSTLKIQRTERGDSAVYLCASSLTLGRPSYNEQFFGPGTRLTVL.

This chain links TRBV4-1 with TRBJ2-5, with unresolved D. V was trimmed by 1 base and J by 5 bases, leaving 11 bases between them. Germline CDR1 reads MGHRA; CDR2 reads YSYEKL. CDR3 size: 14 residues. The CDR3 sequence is CASSQAGYGETQYF. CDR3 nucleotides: TGCGCCAGCAGCCAAGCAGGTTACGGGGAGACCCAGTACTTC.

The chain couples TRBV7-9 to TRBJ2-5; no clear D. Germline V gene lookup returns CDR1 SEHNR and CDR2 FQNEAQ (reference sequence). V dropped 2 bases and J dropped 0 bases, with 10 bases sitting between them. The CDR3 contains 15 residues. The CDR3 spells CASSLFIRYQETQYF. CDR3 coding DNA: TGTGCCAGCAGCTTATTTATCAGGTACCAAGAGACCCAGTACTTC.